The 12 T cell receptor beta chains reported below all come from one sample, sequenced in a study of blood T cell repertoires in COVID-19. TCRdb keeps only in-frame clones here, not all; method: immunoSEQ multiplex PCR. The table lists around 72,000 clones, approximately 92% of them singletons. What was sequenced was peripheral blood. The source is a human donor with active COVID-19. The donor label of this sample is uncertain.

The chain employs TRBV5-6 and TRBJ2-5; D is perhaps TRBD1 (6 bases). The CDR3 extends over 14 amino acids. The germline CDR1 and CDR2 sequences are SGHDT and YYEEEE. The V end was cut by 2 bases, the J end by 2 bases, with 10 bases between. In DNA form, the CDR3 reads TGTGCCAGCAGCTTTCAGGGGACACAAGAGACCCAGTACTTC. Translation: CASSFQGTQETQYF.

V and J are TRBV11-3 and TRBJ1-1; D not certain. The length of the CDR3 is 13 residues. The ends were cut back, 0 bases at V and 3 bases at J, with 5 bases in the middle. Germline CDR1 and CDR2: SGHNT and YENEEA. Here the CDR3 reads CASSLESDTEAFF. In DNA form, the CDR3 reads TGTGCCAGCAGCTTAGAGTCAGACACTGAAGCTTTCTTT.

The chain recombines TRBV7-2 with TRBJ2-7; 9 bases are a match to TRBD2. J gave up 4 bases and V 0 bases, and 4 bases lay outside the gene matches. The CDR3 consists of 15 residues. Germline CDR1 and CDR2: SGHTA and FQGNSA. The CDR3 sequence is CASSLAGTSFYEQYF. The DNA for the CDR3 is TGTGCCAGCAGCTTAGCCGGGACTAGCTTTTACGAGCAGTACTTC.

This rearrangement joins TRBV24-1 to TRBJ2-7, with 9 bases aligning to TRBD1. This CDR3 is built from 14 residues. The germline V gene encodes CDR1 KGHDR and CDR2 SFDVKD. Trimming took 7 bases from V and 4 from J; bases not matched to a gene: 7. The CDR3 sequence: CATRAGTGTYEQYF. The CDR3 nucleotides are TGTGCCACCAGGGCCGGGACAGGGACATACGAGCAGTACTTC.

The CDR3 region is CASSEGAGGGPQHF. CDR3 in DNA: TGTGCCAGCAGTGAAGGGGCAGGTGGAGGGCCCCAGCATTTT. The rearrangement links TRBV6-1 to TRBJ1-5; D remains unclear. The germline V gene has CDR1 MNHNS and CDR2 SASEGT. This CDR3 contains 14 residues. V was pared by 1 base and J by 9 bases, with 13 bases between.

The CDR3 DNA is TGTGCCAGTAGTATCCTAACAGACAGTTCCGCCCAGCATTTT. Translating gives CASSILTDSSAQHF. The chain has TRBV19 and TRBJ1-5, with D maybe TRBD1 (5 bases). Germline lookup yields CDR1 LNHDA and CDR2 SQIVND (reference sequence). V was pared by 3 bases and J by 11 bases, with 17 bases between. The length of the CDR3 is 14 residues.

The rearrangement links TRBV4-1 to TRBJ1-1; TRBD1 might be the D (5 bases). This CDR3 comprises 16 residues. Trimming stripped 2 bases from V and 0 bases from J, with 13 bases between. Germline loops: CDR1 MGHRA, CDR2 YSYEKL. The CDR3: CASSQLTTAMNTEAFF. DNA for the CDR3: TGCGCCAGCAGCCAACTGACGACAGCCATGAACACTGAAGCTTTCTTT.

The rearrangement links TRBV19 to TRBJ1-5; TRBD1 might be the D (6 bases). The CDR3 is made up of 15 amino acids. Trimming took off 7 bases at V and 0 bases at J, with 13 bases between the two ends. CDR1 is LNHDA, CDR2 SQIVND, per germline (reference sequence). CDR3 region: CASIPGVNSNQPQHF. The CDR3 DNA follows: TGTGCCAGTATCCCAGGGGTTAATAGCAATCAGCCCCAGCATTTT.

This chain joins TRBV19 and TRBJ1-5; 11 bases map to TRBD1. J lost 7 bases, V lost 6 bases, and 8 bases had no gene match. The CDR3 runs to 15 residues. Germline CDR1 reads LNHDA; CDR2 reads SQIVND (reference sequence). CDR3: CASRVPGQGDQPQHF. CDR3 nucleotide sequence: TGTGCCAGTAGGGTACCGGGACAGGGGGACCAGCCCCAGCATTTT.

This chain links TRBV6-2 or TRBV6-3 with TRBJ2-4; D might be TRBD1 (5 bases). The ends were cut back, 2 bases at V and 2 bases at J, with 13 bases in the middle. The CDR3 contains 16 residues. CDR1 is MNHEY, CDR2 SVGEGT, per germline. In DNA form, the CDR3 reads TGTGCCAGCAGTTACCAAGGGGCGATGTCCAAAAACATTCAGTACTTC. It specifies CASSYQGAMSKNIQYF.

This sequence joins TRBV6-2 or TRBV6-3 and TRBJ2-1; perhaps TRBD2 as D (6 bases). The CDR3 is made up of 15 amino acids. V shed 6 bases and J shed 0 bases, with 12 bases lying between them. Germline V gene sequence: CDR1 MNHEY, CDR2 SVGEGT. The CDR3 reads CASRPGGSSYNEQFF. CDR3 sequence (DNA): TGTGCCAGCAGGCCTGGGGGGAGCTCCTACAATGAGCAGTTCTTC.

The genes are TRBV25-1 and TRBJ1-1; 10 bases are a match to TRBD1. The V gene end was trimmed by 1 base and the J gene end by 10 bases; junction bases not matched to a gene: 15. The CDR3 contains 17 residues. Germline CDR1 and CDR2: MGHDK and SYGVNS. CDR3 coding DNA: TGTGCCAGCAGTGAATCTGACAGGGGGCGCGCGGAGGCCAGAGCTTTCTTT. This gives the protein CASSESDRGRAEARAFF.